This paragraph reports one T cell receptor beta chain. The CDR3 has 13 residues. Trimming removed 7 bases at V and 5 bases at J, with 14 bases between. Germline CDR1 and CDR2: MGHDK and SYGVNS. TCRdb processed the reads anew with MiXCR; each CDR3 protein has one entry. Of 150,000 or so distinct CDR3 sequences listed, 20% to 30% were seen once; the top ten hold over 9.5%. The sample is drawn from a study of T cell repertoires in cytomegalovirus infection. The chain employs TRBV25-1 and TRBJ1-1, with D perhaps TRBD1 (5 bases). This clonotype was sampled from a human donor in good health (CMV status not recorded). Some clones in this sample may be carry-over from other donors' samples. The material sequenced was PBMCs. This CDR3 is CASKYGAATEAFF. CDR3 nucleotide sequence: TGTGCCAGCAAATATGGGGCAGCAACTGAAGCTTTCTTT. Full variable domain (outside the CDR3, taken from reference TRBV25-1 and TRBJ1-1): EADIYQTPRYLVIGTGKKITLECSQTMGHDKMYWYQQDPGMELHLIHYSYGVNSTEKGDLSSESTVSRIRTEHFPLTLESARPSHTSQYLCASKYGAATEAFFGQGTRLTVV.